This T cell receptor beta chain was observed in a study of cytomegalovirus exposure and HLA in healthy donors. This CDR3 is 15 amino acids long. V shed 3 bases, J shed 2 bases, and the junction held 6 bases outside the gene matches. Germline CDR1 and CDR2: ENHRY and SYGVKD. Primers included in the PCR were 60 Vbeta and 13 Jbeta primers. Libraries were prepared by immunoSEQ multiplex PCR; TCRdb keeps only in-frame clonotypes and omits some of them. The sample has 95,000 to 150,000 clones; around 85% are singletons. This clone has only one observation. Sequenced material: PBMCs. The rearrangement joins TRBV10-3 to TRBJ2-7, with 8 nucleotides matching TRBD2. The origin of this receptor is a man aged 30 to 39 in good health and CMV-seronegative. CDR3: CAISERLAGAYEQYF. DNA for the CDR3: TGTGCCATCAGTGAAAGGCTAGCGGGCGCCTACGAGCAGTACTTC.